This T cell receptor (beta chain) stems from a study of human T cells and chemical hapten exposure. The table lists this clonotype with a few counts. The sample's time point: patch test 3, about 24 weeks after DPC sensitization. Treatment given: therapeutic diphenylcyclopropenone sensitization with weekly scalp DPC. Original data processing: Sample TCR counts, which ranged from roughly 23,224 to 750,000, had a median of roughly 92,000. One entry per CDR3 protein, called by TCRdb with MiXCR from the RACE reads. V and J calls and clone size were set by TCRdb, not the authors. In the table there are roughly 130,000 distinct CDR3 sequences, approximately 11% of which are singletons. This CDR3 contains 14 residues. Trimming removed 3 bases from V and 4 bases from J, with 12 bases in between.

This TCR was recovered from a woman aged 45 to 65 with alopecia areata. Some clones in this sample may be carry-over from other donors' samples. The V call is TRBV12-3 or TRBV12-4, the J call TRBJ1-1; no definite D call. Sample: whole blood, taken in connection with sensitization to the hapten diphenylcyclopropenone (DPC). The CDR3 DNA follows: TGTGCCAGCAGTTTTGGTCGGGTAGGCACTGAAGCTTTCTTT. The encoded protein is CASSFGRVGTEAFF.